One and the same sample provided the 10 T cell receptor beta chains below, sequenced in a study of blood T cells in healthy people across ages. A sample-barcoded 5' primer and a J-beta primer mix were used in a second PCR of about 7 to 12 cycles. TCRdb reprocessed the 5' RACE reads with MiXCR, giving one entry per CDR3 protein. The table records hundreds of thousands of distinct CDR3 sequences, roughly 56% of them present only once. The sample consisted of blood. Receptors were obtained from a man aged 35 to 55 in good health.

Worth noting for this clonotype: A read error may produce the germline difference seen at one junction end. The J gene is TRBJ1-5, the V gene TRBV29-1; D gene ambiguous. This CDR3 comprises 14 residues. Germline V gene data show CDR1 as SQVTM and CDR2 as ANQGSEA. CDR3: CGVGRVDSNQPQHF. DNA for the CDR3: TGCGGCGTTGGGCGTGTGGATAGCAATCAGCCCCAGCATTTT.

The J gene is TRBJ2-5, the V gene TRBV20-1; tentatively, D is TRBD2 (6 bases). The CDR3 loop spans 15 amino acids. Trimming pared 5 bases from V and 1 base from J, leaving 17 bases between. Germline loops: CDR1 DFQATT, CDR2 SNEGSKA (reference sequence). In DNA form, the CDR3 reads TGCAGTGCTCCATTCGGGGGTAATTCCCAAGAGACCCAGTACTTC. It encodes CSAPFGGNSQETQYF.

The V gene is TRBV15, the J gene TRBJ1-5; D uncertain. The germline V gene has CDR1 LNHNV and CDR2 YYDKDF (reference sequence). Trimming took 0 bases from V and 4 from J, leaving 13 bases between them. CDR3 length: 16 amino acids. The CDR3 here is CATSRDLGIGNQPQHF. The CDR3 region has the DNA TGTGCCACCAGCAGAGACTTGGGTATCGGGAATCAGCCCCAGCATTTT.

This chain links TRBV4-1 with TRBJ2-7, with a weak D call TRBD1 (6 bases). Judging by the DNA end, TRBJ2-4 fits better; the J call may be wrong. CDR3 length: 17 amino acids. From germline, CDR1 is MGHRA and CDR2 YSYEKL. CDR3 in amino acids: CASSQPTGPLAKNIQYF. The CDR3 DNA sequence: TGCGCCAGCAGCCAACCTACAGGGCCCCTTGCCAAAAACATTCAGTACTTC.

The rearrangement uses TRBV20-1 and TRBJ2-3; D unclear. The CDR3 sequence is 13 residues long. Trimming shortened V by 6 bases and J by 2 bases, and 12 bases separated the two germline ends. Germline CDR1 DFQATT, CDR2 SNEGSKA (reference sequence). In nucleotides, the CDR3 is TGCAGTGCCGAAGTCCCCGACACAGATACGCAGTATTTT. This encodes CSAEVPDTDTQYF.

CDR3: CASSLGGRDYGYTF. Here the CDR3 DNA reads TGTGCCAGCAGCTTAGGGGGCAGGGATTATGGCTACACCTTC. V and J are TRBV7-2 and TRBJ1-2, with D perhaps TRBD1 (5 bases). Trimming took 1 base from V and 5 from J, leaving 11 bases between them. Germline lookup yields CDR1 SGHTA and CDR2 FQGNSA. This CDR3 region has 14 residues.

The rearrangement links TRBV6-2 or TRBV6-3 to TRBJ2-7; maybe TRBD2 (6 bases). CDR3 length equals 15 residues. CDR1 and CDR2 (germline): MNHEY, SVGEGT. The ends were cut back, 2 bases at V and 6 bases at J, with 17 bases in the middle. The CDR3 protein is CASSYAGLALGEQYF. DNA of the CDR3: TGTGCCAGCAGTTACGCGGGACTCGCCCTAGGCGAGCAGTACTTC.

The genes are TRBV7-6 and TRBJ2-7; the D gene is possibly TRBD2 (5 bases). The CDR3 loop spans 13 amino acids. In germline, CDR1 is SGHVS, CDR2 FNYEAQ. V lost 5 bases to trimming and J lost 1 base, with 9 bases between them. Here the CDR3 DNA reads TGTGCCAGCAGCACCGGGGAGTCCTACGAGCAGTACTTC. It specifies CASSTGESYEQYF.

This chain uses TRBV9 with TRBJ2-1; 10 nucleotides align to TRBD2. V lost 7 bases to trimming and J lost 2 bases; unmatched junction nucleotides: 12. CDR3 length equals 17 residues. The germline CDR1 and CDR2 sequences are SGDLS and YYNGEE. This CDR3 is CASGERASGSTYNEQFF. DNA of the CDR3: TGTGCCAGCGGGGAGAGGGCTAGCGGGAGTACCTACAATGAGCAGTTCTTC. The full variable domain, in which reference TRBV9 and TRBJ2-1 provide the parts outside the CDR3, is DSGVTQTPKHLITATGQRVTLRCSPRSGDLSVYWYQQSLDQGLQFLIQYYNGEERAKGNILERFSAQQFPDLHSELNLSSLELGDSALYFCASGERASGSTYNEQFFGPGTRLTVL.

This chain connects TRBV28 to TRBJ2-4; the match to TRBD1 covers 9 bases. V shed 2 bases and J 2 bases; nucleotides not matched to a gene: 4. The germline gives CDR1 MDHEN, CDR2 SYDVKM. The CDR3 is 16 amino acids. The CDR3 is CASSLTGTGTKNIQYF. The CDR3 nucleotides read TGTGCCAGCAGTTTAACAGGGACAGGGACCAAAAACATTCAGTACTTC.